This T cell receptor (beta chain) was sequenced for a study of blood T cell repertoires in COVID-19. The length of the CDR3 is 13 residues. Trimming removed 10 bases from V and 8 bases from J, with 20 bases in between. Germline V CDR1 and CDR2: LNHDA, SQIVND (reference sequence). How the authors handled the data: Reference gene primer amplification yielded estimated nucleated cell counts. Only in-frame clones appear in the TCRdb table, and some are missing; sequencing was by immunoSEQ multiplex PCR. D and trimming were read from the DNA, whereas the V and J calls and clone size are those reported in that table. The table lists approximately 20,000 clones, roughly 85% of them singletons.

This receptor was identified in a man aged 80 or over with acute or convalescent COVID-19. J is TRBJ1-2 and V is TRBV19; D may be TRBD1 (6 bases). The sequenced sample consisted of peripheral blood. This CDR3 reads CATLAGTSAGYTF. The DNA of the CDR3 is TGTGCCACTCTAGCCGGGACATCCGCCGGCTACACCTTC. Filled out from reference TRBV19 and TRBJ1-2, the complete variable domain reads DGGITQSPKYLFRKEGQNVTLSCEQNLNHDAMYWYRQDPGQGLRLIYYSQIVNDFQKGDIAEGYSVSREKKESFPLTVTSAQKNPTAFYLCATLAGTSAGYTFGSGTRLTVV.